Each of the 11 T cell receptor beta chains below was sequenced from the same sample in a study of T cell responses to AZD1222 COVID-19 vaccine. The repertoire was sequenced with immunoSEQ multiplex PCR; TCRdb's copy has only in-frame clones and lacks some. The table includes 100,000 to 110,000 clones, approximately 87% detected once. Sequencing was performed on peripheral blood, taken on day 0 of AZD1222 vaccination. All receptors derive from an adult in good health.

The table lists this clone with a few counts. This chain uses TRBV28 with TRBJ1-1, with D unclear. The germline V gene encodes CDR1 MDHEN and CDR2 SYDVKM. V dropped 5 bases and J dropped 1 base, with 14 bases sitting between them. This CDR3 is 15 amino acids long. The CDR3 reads CASSQTRSPNTEAFF. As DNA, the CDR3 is TGTGCCAGCAGTCAAACACGGTCCCCGAACACTGAAGCTTTCTTT. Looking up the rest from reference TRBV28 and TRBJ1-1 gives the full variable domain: DVKVTQSSRYLVKRTGEKVFLECVQDMDHENMFWYRQDPGLGLRLIYFSYDVKMKEKGDIPEGYSVSREKKERFSLILESASTNQTSMYLCASSQTRSPNTEAFFGQGTRLTVV.

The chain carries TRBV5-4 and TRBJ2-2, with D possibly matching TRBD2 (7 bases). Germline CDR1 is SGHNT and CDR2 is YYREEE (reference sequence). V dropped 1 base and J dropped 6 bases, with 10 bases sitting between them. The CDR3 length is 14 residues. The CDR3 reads CASSLKGGAGELFF. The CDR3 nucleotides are TGTGCCAGCAGCTTGAAGGGGGGGGCCGGGGAGCTGTTTTTT.

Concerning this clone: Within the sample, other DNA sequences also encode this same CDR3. CDR3 nucleotide sequence: TGTGCCAGCAGTCCCAGTGACAGCAATCAGCCCCAGCATTTT. Its translation: CASSPSDSNQPQHF. V is TRBV6-5 and J is TRBJ1-5; D gene ambiguous. The length of the CDR3 is 14 residues. Germline CDR1 reads MNHEY; CDR2 reads SVGAGI. The V end was cut by 5 bases, the J end by 1 base, with 9 bases between.

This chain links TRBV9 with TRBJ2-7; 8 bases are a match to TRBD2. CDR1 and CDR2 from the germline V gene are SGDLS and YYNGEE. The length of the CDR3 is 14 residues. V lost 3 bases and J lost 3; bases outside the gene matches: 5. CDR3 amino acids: CASSEGSGVYEQYF. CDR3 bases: TGTGCCAGCAGCGAAGGTAGCGGGGTCTACGAGCAGTACTTC. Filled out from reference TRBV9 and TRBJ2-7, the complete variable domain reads DSGVTQTPKHLITATGQRVTLRCSPRSGDLSVYWYQQSLDQGLQFLIQYYNGEERAKGNILERFSAQQFPDLHSELNLSSLELGDSALYFCASSEGSGVYEQYFGPGTRLTVT.

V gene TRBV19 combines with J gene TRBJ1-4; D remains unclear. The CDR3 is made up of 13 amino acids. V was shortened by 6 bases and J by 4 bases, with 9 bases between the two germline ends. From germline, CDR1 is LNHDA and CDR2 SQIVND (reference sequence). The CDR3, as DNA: TGTGCCAGTAGCCGAATAAATAATGAAAAACTGTTTTTT. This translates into CASSRINNEKLFF.

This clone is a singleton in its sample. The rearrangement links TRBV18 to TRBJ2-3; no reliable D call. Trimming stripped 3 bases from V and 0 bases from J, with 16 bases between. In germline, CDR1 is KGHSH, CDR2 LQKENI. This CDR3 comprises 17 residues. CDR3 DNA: TGTGCCAGCTCACCTATAGCAGGATCTATAAGCACAGATACGCAGTATTTT. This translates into CASSPIAGSISTDTQYF. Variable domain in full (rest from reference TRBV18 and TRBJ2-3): NAGVMQNPRHLVRRRGQEARLRCSPMKGHSHVYWYRQLPEEGLKFMVYLQKENIIDESGMPKERFSAEFPKEGPSILRIQQVVRGDSAAYFCASSPIAGSISTDTQYFGPGTRLTVL.

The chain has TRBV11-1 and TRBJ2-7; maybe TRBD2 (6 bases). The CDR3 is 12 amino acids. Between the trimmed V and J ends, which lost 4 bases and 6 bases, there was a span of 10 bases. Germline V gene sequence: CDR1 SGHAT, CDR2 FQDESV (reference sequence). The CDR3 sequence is CASSSTRTEQYF. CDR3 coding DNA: TGTGCCAGCAGCTCGACTAGGACCGAGCAGTACTTC.

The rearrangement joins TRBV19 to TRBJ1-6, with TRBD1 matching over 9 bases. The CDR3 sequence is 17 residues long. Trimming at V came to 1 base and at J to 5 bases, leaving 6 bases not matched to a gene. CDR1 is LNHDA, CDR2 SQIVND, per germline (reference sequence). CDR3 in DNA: TGTGCCAGTAGTATAGCTACAGGGGGCGCCGATAATTCACCCCTCCACTTT. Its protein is CASSIATGGADNSPLHF.

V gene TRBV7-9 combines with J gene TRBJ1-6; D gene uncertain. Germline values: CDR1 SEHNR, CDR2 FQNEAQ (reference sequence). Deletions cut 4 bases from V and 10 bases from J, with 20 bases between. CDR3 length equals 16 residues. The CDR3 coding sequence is TGTGCCAGCAGCTACCAGCCGGACTTCATTGGGTCACCCCTCCACTTT. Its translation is CASSYQPDFIGSPLHF.

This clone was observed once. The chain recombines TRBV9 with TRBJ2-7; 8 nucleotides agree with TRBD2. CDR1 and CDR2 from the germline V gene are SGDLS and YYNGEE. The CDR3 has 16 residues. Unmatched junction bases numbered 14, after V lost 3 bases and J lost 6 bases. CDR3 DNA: TGTGCCAGCAGCGCGCCTAACGCGGGGGGACGGGCCGAGCAGTACTTC. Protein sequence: CASSAPNAGGRAEQYF.

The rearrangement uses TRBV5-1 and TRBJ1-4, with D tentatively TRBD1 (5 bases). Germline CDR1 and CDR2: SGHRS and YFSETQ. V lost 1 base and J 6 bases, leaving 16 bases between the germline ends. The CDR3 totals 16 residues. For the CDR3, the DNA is TGCGCCAGCAGCTTGACGCCCGGACGGGGGGATGAAAAACTGTTTTTT. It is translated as CASSLTPGRGDEKLFF. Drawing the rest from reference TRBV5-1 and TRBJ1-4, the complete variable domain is KAGVTQTPRYLIKTRGQQVTLSCSPISGHRSVSWYQQTPGQGLQFLFEYFSETQRNKGNFPGRFSGRQFSNSRSEMNVSTLELGDSALYLCASSLTPGRGDEKLFFGSGTQLSVL.